This TCR beta chain was observed in a study of blood T cell repertoires in COVID-19. Study-wide context: Sites across the United States, Italy and Spain contributed samples from acute and convalescent COVID-19. From T cells, B-cell-depleted T cells, or PBMCs came the material, which was cDNA or gDNA.

The CDR3 covers 16 residues. Germline V gene data show CDR1 as MNHEY and CDR2 as SMNVEV (reference sequence). V shed 6 bases and J shed 5 bases, with 17 bases lying between them. Original handling: The authors estimated nucleated cell counts from reference gene primer amplification. Only in-frame clones appear in the TCRdb table, and some are missing; sequencing was by immunoSEQ multiplex PCR. That table furnishes V, J and clone size, whereas the DNA furnished D and trimming. The sample consists of 300,000 to 400,000 clones, 80% to 90% of them appearing once. The Seattle patients, enrolled during active infection, were followed longitudinally.

This receptor was obtained from a woman in her twenties or thirties with COVID-19, enrolled during active disease. Sequenced material: peripheral blood. V and J are TRBV27 and TRBJ1-6, with TRBD1 as a possible D gene (6 bases). DNA for the CDR3: TGTGCCAGCAGCAACTCACAGACAGGACATAATTCACCCCTCCACTTT. This translates into CASSNSQTGHNSPLHF.